These 19 T cell receptor beta chains were all obtained from the same sample, sequenced in a study of chemoradiotherapy in HPV16-positive cancers. Sequenced by immunoSEQ multiplex PCR; TCRdb stores in-frame clones only, minus some. The sample comprises fewer than 2,500 clones, 89% of which are singletons, and 6% rests with the top ten. The source was tumor tissue, collected from a patient who underwent chemoradiotherapy. All receptors derive from a human donor with HPV-associated anogenital cancer.

This chain uses TRBV28 with TRBJ2-7; D may be TRBD1 (6 bases). The CDR3 is 13 amino acids. Germline assignment: CDR1 MDHEN and CDR2 SYDVKM. Between the trimmed V and J ends, which lost 8 bases and 4 bases, there was a span of 15 bases. The CDR3 region has the DNA TGTGCCAGCGCCCAACAGGGAAATTACGAGCAGTACTTC. Protein product: CASAQQGNYEQYF.

The chain couples TRBV7-6 to TRBJ1-1; no definite D call. Germline V gene lookup returns CDR1 SGHVS and CDR2 FNYEAQ. The CDR3 totals 12 residues. V lost 8 bases and J lost 1, with 8 bases in between. The CDR3, as DNA: TGTGCCAGCTCTATGGGGAACACTGAAGCTTTCTTT. Its translation: CASSMGNTEAFF. The full variable domain, in which reference TRBV7-6 and TRBJ1-1 provide the parts outside the CDR3, is GAGVSQSPRYKVTKRGQDVALRCDPISGHVSLYWYRQALGQGPEFLTYFNYEAQQDKSGLPNDRFSAERPEGSISTLTIQRTEQRDSAMYRCASSMGNTEAFFGQGTRLTVV.

The chain uses TRBV7-9 and TRBJ2-7, with D perhaps matching TRBD1 (5 bases). CDR1 SEHNR and CDR2 FQNEAQ come from the germline V gene (reference sequence). Trimming left V 5 bases short and J 4 bases short, with 15 bases between. This CDR3 region has 14 residues. This CDR3 reads CASSPSLDRYEQYF. The CDR3 DNA reads TGTGCCAGCAGCCCCAGCCTAGACAGATACGAGCAGTACTTC.

The CDR3, as DNA: TGTGCCAGCAGCCCTACTAGCGGGGGGGCCCATGAGCAGTTCTTC. It encodes CASSPTSGGAHEQFF. The J gene is TRBJ2-1, the V gene TRBV7-3; 13 bases are a match to TRBD2. There are 15 residues in the CDR3. The V segment lost 5 bases and the J segment 8 bases; nucleotides outside the gene matches: 6. Germline CDR1 reads SGHTA; CDR2 reads FQGTGA.

This clone was seen a single time. The CDR3 here is CASSELYEQYF. CDR3 in DNA: TGTGCCAGCAGTGAACTCTACGAGCAGTACTTC. The chain couples TRBV2 to TRBJ2-7; D not certain. V was pared by 2 bases and J by 3 bases, with 2 bases between. CDR1 and CDR2 from the germline V gene are SNHLY and FYNNEI. This CDR3 has 11 amino acids.

The rearrangement joins TRBV27 to TRBJ1-6, with 12 positions matching TRBD1. Germline CDR1 is MNHEY and CDR2 is SMNVEV (reference sequence). V was clipped by 0 bases and J by 9 bases; unmatched bases: 3. This CDR3 region has 16 residues. The CDR3 sequence is CASSLSGTGGSSPLHF. CDR3 nucleotide sequence: TGTGCCAGCAGTTTATCGGGGACAGGGGGCAGTTCACCCCTCCACTTT.

This sequence joins TRBV30 and TRBJ2-7, with D perhaps assigned TRBD1 or TRBD2 (5 bases each). The V end was cut by 3 bases, the J end by 3 bases, with 12 bases between. This CDR3 is built from 13 residues. Germline V lookup: CDR1 GTSNPN, CDR2 SVGIG (reference sequence). The CDR3 sequence: CAWRIRGLYEQYF. The CDR3 DNA sequence: TGTGCCTGGAGGATCCGGGGCCTCTACGAGCAGTACTTC.

This clone appeared a few times. The chain carries TRBV14 and TRBJ1-1; D gene ambiguous. The CDR3 totals 13 residues. Deletions cut 4 bases from V and 5 bases from J, with 11 bases between. Germline lookup yields CDR1 SGHDN and CDR2 FVKESK. In DNA, the CDR3 is TGTGCCAGCAGCCGAGAGGGATTGACTGAAGCTTTCTTT. Its translation: CASSREGLTEAFF.

This clone was found once. The chain couples TRBV5-4 to TRBJ2-7; weak D call: TRBD1 (6 bases). Deletions cut 0 bases from V and 6 bases from J, with 10 bases between. Germline assignment: CDR1 SGHNT and CDR2 YYREEE (reference sequence). The CDR3 contains 13 residues. The CDR3: CASSLDRVGEQYF. In DNA form, the CDR3 reads TGTGCCAGCAGCTTGGACAGGGTGGGCGAGCAGTACTTC.

This clone was seen once. The chain has TRBV7-8 and TRBJ1-3; the D gene is possibly TRBD1 (6 bases). Germline V gene data show CDR1 as SGHVS and CDR2 as FQNEAQ. This CDR3 has 16 amino acids. V was pared by 4 bases and J by 0 bases, with 13 bases between. The CDR3 reads CASSYTGKFSGNTIYF. The DNA for the CDR3 is TGTGCCAGCAGCTACACAGGGAAATTCTCTGGAAACACCATATATTTT.

This clone occurred a few times. The rearrangement uses TRBV5-1 and TRBJ2-2; the D gene is possibly TRBD1 (7 bases). The CDR3 has 14 amino acids. The V end lost 5 bases, the J end lost 4 bases, and 12 bases lay between the germline ends. Germline V gene lookup returns CDR1 SGHRS and CDR2 YFSETQ. CDR3 in DNA: TGCGCCAGCAGACCAGGGGGGTCCACCGGGGAGCTGTTTTTT. This translates into CASRPGGSTGELFF.

V gene TRBV5-4 combines with J gene TRBJ2-1; D is unclear. The V and J ends lost 4 bases and 0 bases respectively, with 11 bases between them. The CDR3 length is 15 residues. Germline assignment: CDR1 SGHNT and CDR2 YYREEE (reference sequence). The CDR3 DNA sequence: TGTGCCAGCAGCCCCGACTGGAGCTCCTACAATGAGCAGTTCTTC. It is translated as CASSPDWSSYNEQFF.

This clone was seen only once. This rearrangement joins TRBV6-1 to TRBJ2-3, with 11 bases matching TRBD1. CDR1 MNHNS and CDR2 SASEGT come from the germline V gene. V lost 6 bases to trimming and J lost 3 bases; unmatched junction nucleotides: 5. CDR3 length equals 15 residues. CDR3 coding DNA: TGTGCCAGCAGGGACAGGGGGCACGGGACAGATACGCAGTATTTT. It is translated as CASRDRGHGTDTQYF.

The genes are TRBV5-1 and TRBJ2-5, with a possible D match to TRBD1 (6 bases). V was trimmed by 0 bases and J by 4 bases, leaving 19 bases between them. The CDR3 length is 17 residues. Germline V lookup: CDR1 SGHRS, CDR2 YFSETQ. The CDR3 reads CASSLEGDNYRGETQYF. The CDR3 DNA follows: TGCGCCAGCAGCTTGGAGGGGGACAACTACCGGGGAGAGACCCAGTACTTC.

The genes are TRBV4-1 and TRBJ2-2, with D uncertain. V was cut by 1 base and J by 1 base, with 7 bases left in between. CDR3 length: 15 amino acids. The V gene's germline CDR1 is MGHRA and CDR2 YSYEKL. CDR3 nucleotide sequence: TGCGCCAGCAGCCAAGGCAGCCAGAACACCGGGGAGCTGTTTTTT. Its protein product is CASSQGSQNTGELFF.

The chain links TRBV6-5 to TRBJ2-2; unclear D gene. The CDR3 runs 14 residues. Germline V CDR1 and CDR2: MNHEY, SVGAGI. Deletions cut 2 bases from V and 5 bases from J, with 9 bases between. The CDR3 DNA sequence: TGTGCCAGCAGTTACGACTCCGGAACCGGGGAGCTGTTTTTT. Its protein product is CASSYDSGTGELFF.

This clone was observed a single time. This chain uses TRBV7-2 with TRBJ1-1, with TRBD1 matching over 7 bases. Germline V gives CDR1 SGHTA, CDR2 FQGNSA. The V gene end was trimmed by 5 bases and the J gene end by 0 bases; junction bases not matched to a gene: 0. The CDR3 is made up of 13 amino acids. The CDR3 loop reads CASSDRVNTEAFF. The DNA for the CDR3 is TGTGCCAGCAGCGACAGGGTGAACACTGAAGCTTTCTTT.

The rearrangement uses TRBV28 and TRBJ2-7; 13 positions match TRBD2. CDR1 and CDR2 (germline): MDHEN, SYDVKM. The CDR3 is made up of 19 amino acids. Germline trimming cut 5 bases from V and 3 bases from J; bases unmatched to any gene: 16. Here the CDR3 reads CASSPTGGTSGDQDYEQYF. For the CDR3, the DNA is TGTGCCAGCAGTCCGACGGGGGGGACTAGCGGGGACCAAGACTACGAGCAGTACTTC.

This clone was detected a few times. This chain connects TRBV11-3 to TRBJ1-1; D unclear. Germline lookup yields CDR1 SGHNT and CDR2 YENEEA. This CDR3 is built from 13 residues. Trimming cost V 5 bases and J 3 bases, with 10 bases left between them. CDR3 in amino acids: CASSQQWDTEAFF. The CDR3 DNA is TGTGCCAGCAGCCAACAGTGGGACACTGAAGCTTTCTTT. The variable domain in full, with the rest retrieved from reference TRBV11-3 and TRBJ1-1, is EAGVVQSPRYKIIEKKQPVAFWCNPISGHNTLYWYLQNLGQGPELLIRYENEEAVDDSQLPKDRFSAERLKGVDSTLKIQPAELGDSAVYLCASSQQWDTEAFFGQGTRLTVV.